Sequencing of this TCR beta chain was carried out in a study of blood T cell repertoires in COVID-19. At the level of the study: Samples representing acute and convalescent COVID-19 were sourced from the United States, Italy and Spain. T cells, B-cell-depleted T cells, or PBMCs provided the cDNA or gDNA that served as material.

In the authors' workflow: Amplification of reference gene primers provided the estimated nucleated cell counts. Only in-frame clones appear in the TCRdb table, and some are missing; sequencing was by immunoSEQ multiplex PCR. D and trimming were read from the DNA, whereas the V and J calls and clone size are those reported in that table. Among 200,000 to 250,000 clones listed, 65% to 90% were seen once. This sequence was found in a middle-aged man with acute or convalescent COVID-19. The specimen sequenced was peripheral blood.

CDR3 DNA sequence: TGTGCCAGCAGCCAGCGGGTACAGCAAGAGACCCAGTACTTC. Protein product: CASSQRVQQETQYF. The V gene is TRBV3-1 (or the pseudogene TRBV3-2), the J gene TRBJ2-5, with a weak D call TRBD2 (5 bases). V lost 3 bases and J 2 bases, leaving 10 bases between the germline ends. Germline assignment: CDR1 LGHDT and CDR2 YNNKEL (reference sequence). The CDR3 is made up of 14 amino acids.